This T cell receptor (beta chain) was documented in a study of blood T cells in healthy people across ages. Across the whole study: Roughly one uniquely barcoded beta molecule per two T cells was captured.

Each donor had approximately 10 milliliters of peripheral blood drawn. Alongside a J-beta primer mix, a sample-barcoded 5' primer served in a second PCR lasting roughly 6 to 11 cycles. TCRdb used MiXCR to reprocess the 5' RACE reads, holding one entry per CDR3 protein. The repertoire has about 640,000 distinct CDR3 sequences, 40% to 50% of them found once; the top ten carry 30%. The trim removed 3 bases at V and 5 bases at J, leaving 7 bases unmatched. Per the germline V gene, CDR1 is SGHRS and CDR2 is YFSETQ. The CDR3 is 14 amino acids. This clonotype was obtained from an elderly man in good health. V gene TRBV5-1 combines with J gene TRBJ1-2; 7 bases map to TRBD1. What was sequenced was blood. In DNA, the CDR3 is TGCGCCAGCAGCTCGGGACAGCTTCCTTATGGCTACACCTTC. Its protein product is CASSSGQLPYGYTF.